This T cell receptor (beta chain) came from a study of early T cells in non-severe SARS-CoV-2 infection. Study background: Chains stayed unpaired after sequencing of bulk RNA from unsorted whole blood.

This clonotype was detected only a few times. Its antigen is not identified. Study-wide results and caveats: Anti-spike CD8 responses were favored by VDJdb matching, which missed private and CD4 specificities.

Individual cDNA molecules were tagged with unique molecular identifiers, the study reported. TCRdb recomputed calls from the 5' RACE reads with MiXCR, one row per CDR3 protein. The sample records roughly 30,000 distinct CDR3 sequences, about 6% being singletons. This receptor was obtained from an adult who was a healthcare worker with PCR-confirmed SARS-CoV-2 infection or an uninfected control (not recorded which). The sequencing input was whole blood.

This CDR3 reads CASRHSRGTLAKNIQYF. In nucleotides, the CDR3 is TGTGCCAGCAGGCACTCTCGGGGCACGTTAGCCAAAAACATTCAGTACTTC. V usage is TRBV12-3 or TRBV12-4 and J usage is TRBJ2-4; D possibly matches TRBD1 or TRBD2 (5 bases each). Trimming took 6 bases from V and 0 from J, leaving 18 bases between them. There are 17 residues in the CDR3.